Sequencing of this TCR beta chain was carried out in a study of cytomegalovirus exposure and HLA in healthy donors. Study at large: Roughly 180 million T cells yielded 100 million to 130 million unique TCR beta sequences, as an earlier analysis found.

PCR amplification relied on 60 Vbeta primers (plus 13 Jbeta primers). Using immunoSEQ multiplex PCR, the repertoire was profiled, and TCRdb retains in-frame clones only, with some absent. This sample has some 120,000 clones, with 8.5% to 9% found just once. Germline CDR1 reads SNHLY; CDR2 reads FYNNEI. The CDR3 consists of 14 residues. The J segment lost 4 bases and the V segment lost 6 bases, leaving 2 bases of the junction unmatched. Regarding the study as a whole: HLA alleles were associated with roughly 15,000 TCR beta sequences in a later analysis at 0.05 false discovery rate. Most TCR sequences were seen very rarely across donors, but some public TCRs occurred in many.

Concerning this clone itself: Antigen specificity is unknown.

The chain couples TRBV2 to TRBJ2-5; TRBD2 matches at 13 bases. Specimen: PBMCs. The TCR was taken from a woman aged 40 to 49 in good health and CMV-seropositive. CDR3 region: CASRGLAGRETQYF. CDR3 nucleotide sequence: TGTGCCAGCAGGGGACTAGCGGGGCGAGAGACCCAGTACTTC.